Listed here are 4 T cell receptor beta chains from one sample, sequenced in a study of regulatory T cells in long-lasting Graves disease. The time point is: newly diagnosed GD, antithyroid drugs for less than 3 months. Construction of the TCR library relied on RNA isolated from PBMCs. Investigators prepared the TCR beta libraries by applying iRepertoire HTBI primers and Arm-PCR of CDR3 regions. MiXCR, applied by TCRdb to the multiplex PCR reads, yields one record per CDR3 protein. The data show 400,000 to 450,000 distinct CDR3 sequences, with 15% to 20% seen just once and around a tenth held by the top ten. The same specimen was also included in a second study, on T cells in Graves' hyperthyroidism and ophthalmopathy.

Sample: peripheral blood mononuclear cells (PBMCs), taken at new diagnosis, from a patient treated with antithyroid drugs. Receptor source: a woman aged 25-40 years with Graves disease.

The CDR3: CASSQDRGVVNEQFF. CDR3 bases: TGTGCCAGCAGCCAAGACAGGGGGGTTGTGAATGAGCAGTTCTTC. The chain employs TRBV11-2 and TRBJ2-5, with 9 bases lining up with TRBD1. The DNA end is more similar to TRBJ2-1, so the J call may be wrong. The CDR3 loop spans 15 amino acids. In germline, CDR1 is SGHAT, CDR2 FQNNGV.

The table lists this clonotype with many counts. The gene calls are TRBV5-6 and TRBJ2-2; D is possibly TRBD1 (5 bases). The CDR3 has 15 amino acids. Trimming stripped 2 bases from V and 0 bases from J, with 8 bases between. Per germline, CDR1 SGHDT and CDR2 YYEEEE. In DNA form, the CDR3 reads TGTGCCAGCAGCTTTAGGACACCGAACACCGGGGAGCTGTTTTTT. Its protein is CASSFRTPNTGELFF.

This chain uses TRBV6-1 with TRBJ1-2; 9 bases agree with TRBD1. This CDR3 contains 15 residues. The germline gives CDR1 MNHNS, CDR2 SASEGT. Germline trimming cut 5 bases from V and 4 bases from J; bases unmatched to any gene: 8. CDR3 amino acids: CASSKGQGSTYGYTF. The CDR3 DNA sequence: TGTGCCAGCAGTAAAGGACAGGGGAGTACCTATGGCTACACCTTC.

Many counts were recorded for this clonotype. V usage is TRBV12-3 or TRBV12-4 and J usage is TRBJ1-2; D is undetermined. The CDR3 spans 15 residues. Trimming removed 1 base at V and 5 bases at J, with 14 bases between. The CDR3 reads CASSLGEGIGYGYTF. For the CDR3, the DNA is TGTGCCAGCAGTTTAGGGGAGGGAATCGGGTATGGCTACACCTTC.